This paragraph reports one T cell receptor beta chain. Amplification of TCR beta CDR3 regions used RNA as the template. HTBI primers drove first-round RT-PCR of the TCR CDR3. TCRdb reprocessed the multiplex PCR reads with MiXCR, giving one entry per CDR3 protein. The top ten clones hold approximately 30% of a sample with over 250,000 distinct CDR3 sequences, around a quarter of them seen once. V was trimmed by 4 bases and J by 5 bases, leaving 14 bases between them. CDR3 length: 13 amino acids. CDR1 is DFQATT and CDR2 is SNEGSKA in the germline V gene (reference sequence). The sample belongs to a study of T cells in Graves' hyperthyroidism and ophthalmopathy.

Material for sequencing was blood. This chain links TRBV20-1 with TRBJ2-5, with a tentative D call TRBD2 (5 bases). This receptor was obtained from a middle-aged man with Graves' hyperthyroidism that later progressed to Graves' ophthalmopathy. The CDR3, as DNA: TGCAGTGCTACCCGGGGTGGACCCGAGACCCAGTACTTC. Translated, it gives CSATRGGPETQYF.